A selection of T cell receptor beta chains follows, all from one sample in a study of T-cell memory formation after mild COVID-19. TCRdb re-derived calls from the 5' RACE reads in MiXCR, one entry per CDR3 protein. Counted here are approximately 180,000 distinct CDR3 sequences, under 20% occurring once; the ten biggest clones make up more than 2%. Sequenced material: PBMCs or a T cell subset sorted from them (not recorded which). The receptor source for this set is an adult woman who had mild COVID-19 (a few samples of this study predate the infection). Cell type and time point are not known. Each CDR3 is given with its conserved first and last residue. D genes are given only for firm matches. Size is stated for part of the rows, as once, few or many counts, or as a class when the clone is expanded.

clone size	J gene	V gene	D gene	CDR3 DNA	CDR3 protein
few	TRBJ2-5	TRBV7-2	NA	TGTGCCAGCAGCCCGCAAGCGGCTGGCAGGGGAACGGAGACCCAGTACTTC	CASSPQAAGRGTETQYF
NA	TRBJ1-2	TRBV24-1	NA	TGTGCCACCAGTGAGAACAGGGTTAACTACGGCTACACCTTC	CATSENRVNYGYTF
NA	TRBJ2-1	TRBV2	NA	TGTGCCAGCAGAGTGACGGGAAATAGGGGGGCGGATGAGCAGTTCTTC	CASRVTGNRGADEQFF
many	TRBJ2-3	TRBV14	NA	TGTGCCAGCAGCCCCCCGGGGGCGGGAGATACGCAGTATTTT	CASSPPGAGDTQYF
few	TRBJ2-1	TRBV5-1	TRBD1	TGCGCCAGCAGCTGGGGAGACAGGGGGAGTGGATCCTACAATGAGCAGTTCTTC	CASSWGDRGSGSYNEQFF
NA	TRBJ2-2	TRBV12-3/TRBV12-4	TRBD1	TGTGCCAGCAGACGACAGGGGGACACCGGGGAGCTGTTTTTT	CASRRQGDTGELFF
NA	TRBJ2-5	TRBV7-8	TRBD1	TGTGCCAGCAGTTGGACAGGGAGGTTTCAAGAGACCCAGTACTTC	CASSWTGRFQETQYF
NA	TRBJ2-5	TRBV2	NA	TGTGCCAGCAGTGAAGCGGCTAGCTCGGAGACCCAGTACTTC	CASSEAASSETQYF
few	TRBJ2-3	TRBV9	NA	TGTGCCAGCAGCGTAAGCGGAGGAAGGGGCACAGATACGCAGTATTTT	CASSVSGGRGTDTQYF
NA	TRBJ2-2	TRBV6-5	TRBD2	TGTGCCAGCAGGCAAACTAGCGGGAGACGAACCGGGGAGCTGTTTTTT	CASRQTSGRRTGELFF
many	TRBJ2-1	TRBV12-3/TRBV12-4	NA	TGTGCCAGCAGTCCCTTAGCCCGCTCCTACAATGAGCAGTTCTTC	CASSPLARSYNEQFF
NA	TRBJ2-3	TRBV4-3	TRBD1	TGCGCCAGCAGCCACGCACTACAGGGGAAGTACACAGATACGCAGTATTTT	CASSHALQGKYTDTQYF
few	TRBJ2-5	TRBV6-2/TRBV6-3	TRBD2	TGTGCCAGCAGAACCGGGACTAGCGGACAGGTGTGGGAGACCCAGTACTTC	CASRTGTSGQVWETQYF
NA	TRBJ2-3	TRBV4-2	TRBD2	TGTGCCAGCAGCCAACCGACTAGCGGAGACACAGATACGCAGTATTTT	CASSQPTSGDTDTQYF
few	TRBJ2-1	TRBV5-1	TRBD2	TGCGCCAGCAGCTATCTAGCGGGGGGCCCCAATGAGCAGTTCTTC	CASSYLAGGPNEQFF
few	TRBJ2-1	TRBV18	NA	TGTGCCAGCTCCGTACAAAGGGGCCGCGAGCAGTTCTTC	CASSVQRGREQFF
few	TRBJ2-1	TRBV7-3	NA	TGTGCCAGCAGCTTAACACGGGGTGGGAACAATGAGCAGTTCTTC	CASSLTRGGNNEQFF
many	TRBJ2-1	TRBV6-5	TRBD2	TGTGCCAGCAGGCGACTAGCCGCCAATGAGCAGTTCTTC	CASRRLAANEQFF
NA	TRBJ1-5	TRBV12-3/TRBV12-4	TRBD1	TGTGCCAGCACGGCCGGGACAGACAATCAGCCCCAGCATTTT	CASTAGTDNQPQHF
few	TRBJ2-7	TRBV20-1	TRBD1	TGCAGTCCGACAAAATCGCAGGGGGCTTACGAGCAGTACTTC	CSPTKSQGAYEQYF
NA	TRBJ2-7	TRBV20-1	NA	TGCAGCGCCTGGAGGGCCCAGAACGAGCAGTGCTTC	CSAWRAQNEQCF
few	TRBJ2-7	TRBV14	NA	TGTGCCAGCAGCCCTGCGGGGCAGAAGATGCAGTACTTC	CASSPAGQKMQYF
NA	TRBJ1-2	TRBV6-4	NA	TGTGCCAGCAGGAAGACGGGGCAGGCGGACGGCTACACCTTC	CASRKTGQADGYTF
many	TRBJ1-6	TRBV15	NA	TGTGCCACCAGCAGAGATCCCTTTAATTCACCCCTCCACTTT	CATSRDPFNSPLHF
few	TRBJ1-1	TRBV7-3	NA	TGTGCCAGCAGCGCCGGGGTTGCGACTGAAGCTTTCTTT	CASSAGVATEAFF
NA	TRBJ2-7	TRBV12-3/TRBV12-4	NA	TGTGCCAGCACCCTTCAAGGTCGCCGAGAGCAGTACTTC	CASTLQGRREQYF
NA	TRBJ1-5	TRBV20-1	NA	TGCAGTGCTAGCGTGGAGTATAGCAATCAGCCCCAGCATTTT	CSASVEYSNQPQHF
NA	TRBJ1-1	TRBV7-3	NA	TGTGCCAGCAGCCCTCAAGGGGTACTGGCTGAAGCTTTCTTT	CASSPQGVLAEAFF
few	TRBJ2-3	TRBV5-6	NA	TGTGCCAGCAGCTTCGAACCCGGGGGCAACACAGATACGCAGTATTTT	CASSFEPGGNTDTQYF
NA	TRBJ2-2	TRBV3-1	NA	TGTGCCAGCAGAGCCCCAGGGGGGGTCACCGGGGAGCTGTTTTTT	CASRAPGGVTGELFF
few	TRBJ2-1	TRBV24-1	NA	TGTGCCACCAGTGATCCTCCGATGGGGGAGCAGTTCTTC	CATSDPPMGEQFF
NA	TRBJ2-1	TRBV25-1	TRBD2	TGTGCCAGCAGTGAATGTTATTTGAGGCTAGCGGGAGCACGCAATGAGCAGTTCTTC	CASSECYLRLAGARNEQFF
many	TRBJ2-7	TRBV12-3/TRBV12-4	TRBD1	TGTGCCAGCAGTCCCCTTCGGGACAGGGGGCGTAAGGAGCAGTACTTC	CASSPLRDRGRKEQYF
many	TRBJ2-5	TRBV2	NA	TGTGCCAGCAGCCGGGGTGAGACCCAGTACTTC	CASSRGETQYF
few	TRBJ1-1	TRBV29-1	TRBD1	TGCAGCTCGACCCGACAGGGAGGCACTGAAGCTTTCTTT	CSSTRQGGTEAFF
NA	TRBJ2-3	TRBV7-8	NA	TGTGCCAGCAGCTTAGAGACAGGAACCCGCACAGATACGCAGTATTTT	CASSLETGTRTDTQYF